The 24 T cell receptor beta chains below all came from one sample that was sequenced in a study of blood T cell repertoires in COVID-19. Clones were read by immunoSEQ multiplex PCR, and TCRdb kept only the in-frame ones, dropping some. This table holds tens of thousands of clones, approximately 86% found once. Sequencing was performed on peripheral blood. The receptors here all came from a man older than 75 with active or convalescent COVID-19.

The rearrangement uses TRBV2 and TRBJ1-5, with 9 nucleotides matching TRBD1. The J segment lost 0 bases and the V segment lost 6 bases, leaving 0 bases of the junction unmatched. The CDR3 runs 14 residues. Germline V CDR1 and CDR2: SNHLY, FYNNEI. The CDR3 DNA reads as TGTGCCAGCAGGGGACAGGGTAGCAATCAGCCCCAGCATTTT. This sequence encodes CASRGQGSNQPQHF.

This chain links TRBV10-3 with TRBJ1-1, with TRBD1 matching over 9 bases. CDR3 size: 13 residues. Trimming at V came to 6 bases and at J to 7 bases, leaving 6 bases not matched to a gene. The V gene's germline CDR1 is ENHRY and CDR2 SYGVKD. CDR3 amino acids: CAISRTGDGEAFF. In DNA form, the CDR3 reads TGTGCCATCAGCCGGACAGGGGATGGTGAAGCTTTCTTT.

V is TRBV5-4 and J is TRBJ2-6; D unclear. Germline lookup yields CDR1 SGHNT and CDR2 YYREEE (reference sequence). The CDR3 is 15 amino acids. The V end was cut by 2 bases, the J end by 0 bases, with 6 bases between. CDR3: CASSFQSSGANVLTF. CDR3 DNA sequence: TGTGCCAGCAGCTTCCAGTCCTCTGGGGCCAACGTCCTGACTTTC.

This chain connects TRBV6-5 to TRBJ1-1; TRBD1 agrees at 8 bases. The length of the CDR3 is 13 residues. In germline, CDR1 is MNHEY, CDR2 SVGAGI. The V segment lost 9 bases and the J segment 1 base; nucleotides outside the gene matches: 4. The CDR3 spells CASSTGANTEAFF. DNA for the CDR3: TGTGCCAGTTCGACAGGGGCGAACACTGAAGCTTTCTTT.

The CDR3 bases are TGTGCCAGTAGAGGGGACAGGGCGAGCAATCAGCCCCAGCATTTT. Translating gives CASRGDRASNQPQHF. The chain combines TRBV19 with TRBJ1-5, with 9 bases aligning to TRBD1. Germline assignment: CDR1 LNHDA and CDR2 SQIVND (reference sequence). CDR3 length: 15 amino acids. The trim removed 6 bases at V and 1 base at J, leaving 4 bases unmatched.

The J gene is TRBJ2-1, the V gene TRBV7-2; 7 nucleotides line up with TRBD1. From germline, CDR1 is SGHTA and CDR2 FQGNSA. Trimming at V came to 4 bases and at J to 4 bases, leaving 4 bases not matched to a gene. The CDR3 extends over 14 amino acids. CDR3 DNA sequence: TGTGCCAGCAGCTCCGGGACAGAGTACAATGAGCAGTTCTTC. It translates to CASSSGTEYNEQFF. Drawing the rest from reference TRBV7-2 and TRBJ2-1, the complete variable domain is GAGVSQSPSNKVTEKGKDVELRCDPISGHTALYWYRQSLGQGLEFLIYFQGNSAPDKSGLPSDRFSAERTGGSVSTLTIQRTQQEDSAVYLCASSSGTEYNEQFFGPGTRLTVL.

The chain has TRBV15 and TRBJ1-2; D is unresolved. The germline V gene encodes CDR1 LNHNV and CDR2 YYDKDF (reference sequence). The ends were cut back, 2 bases at V and 2 bases at J, with 9 bases in the middle. This CDR3 contains 14 residues. The CDR3 bases are TGTGCCACCAGCAGACCCGGGATCAACTATGGCTACACCTTC. The encoded protein is CATSRPGINYGYTF.

The V gene is TRBV5-8, the J gene TRBJ2-7, with D uncertain. The ends were cut back, 2 bases at V and 3 bases at J, with 21 bases in the middle. The CDR3 has 17 amino acids. CDR1 and CDR2 from the germline V gene are SGHTS and YDEGEE. For the CDR3, the DNA is TGTGCCAGCAGCTTAGAGGCGGCAGATAAAGATTACTACGAGCAGTACGTC. Translation gives CASSLEAADKDYYEQYV.

This clone occurred a few times. This chain connects TRBV2 to TRBJ2-3; 7 bases align to TRBD1. CDR3 length equals 15 residues. Germline V gene lookup returns CDR1 SNHLY and CDR2 FYNNEI. V gave up 4 bases and J gave up 3 bases; unmatched junction bases: 7. The DNA for the CDR3 is TGTGCCAGCAGTGTTGAGAGGGGGCTTACAGATACGCAGTATTTT. It yields the protein CASSVERGLTDTQYF.

The chain carries TRBV6-5 and TRBJ2-2; 11 nucleotides align to TRBD2. The CDR3 is 15 amino acids. Looked up from germline, CDR1 is MNHEY and CDR2 is SVGAGI. With 6 bases clipped from V and 3 bases from J, the junction kept 3 bases outside the gene matches. The CDR3 sequence: CASRLGLADTGELFF. The CDR3 DNA reads TGTGCCAGCAGACTGGGACTAGCGGACACCGGGGAGCTGTTTTTT.

The chain combines TRBV5-1 with TRBJ1-1, with D perhaps matching TRBD1 (5 bases). Germline V gene sequence: CDR1 SGHRS, CDR2 YFSETQ. The CDR3 contains 14 residues. V was trimmed by 2 bases and J by 3 bases, leaving 11 bases between them. As DNA, the CDR3 is TGCGCCAGCAGCTTCCAGGGTGGGGACACTGAAGCTTTCTTT. Its translation: CASSFQGGDTEAFF.

The CDR3 here is CASSVSSKPFTDTQYF. The CDR3 DNA sequence: TGTGCCAGCAGCGTCTCTAGCAAACCCTTCACAGATACGCAGTATTTT. The V gene is TRBV9, the J gene TRBJ2-3; maybe TRBD2 (5 bases). Trimming removed 2 bases from V and 2 bases from J, with 15 bases in between. Per the germline V gene, CDR1 is SGDLS and CDR2 is YYNGEE. This CDR3 region has 16 residues.

V is TRBV24-1 and J is TRBJ1-5; weak D call: TRBD1 (5 bases). The CDR3 loop spans 13 amino acids. The germline V gene has CDR1 KGHDR and CDR2 SFDVKD. Deletions cut 6 bases from V and 2 bases from J, with 7 bases between. The chain's CDR3 is CATSTGGNQPQHF. CDR3 sequence (DNA): TGTGCCACCAGTACGGGGGGCAATCAGCCCCAGCATTTT.

This clone was counted once. This sequence joins TRBV2 and TRBJ1-1, with D uncertain. The V gene lost 5 bases and the J gene lost 1 base, with 5 bases spanning the gap. This CDR3 has 12 residues. Germline loops: CDR1 SNHLY, CDR2 FYNNEI. DNA for the CDR3: TGTGCCAGCAGTCGACAGAACACTGAAGCTTTCTTT. It translates to CASSRQNTEAFF.

V is TRBV3-1 (or the pseudogene TRBV3-2) and J is TRBJ1-2; D not resolved. Trimming removed 1 base from V and 0 bases from J, with 9 bases in between. Germline V lookup: CDR1 LGHDT, CDR2 YNNKEL (reference sequence). The length of the CDR3 is 15 residues. CDR3 nucleotides: TGTGCCAGCAGCCAAGGACACCAGGCTAACTATGGCTACACCTTC. Residues: CASSQGHQANYGYTF.

The gene calls are TRBV2 and TRBJ2-3; TRBD2 might be the D (7 bases). Looked up from germline, CDR1 is SNHLY and CDR2 is FYNNEI. CDR3 size: 15 residues. The V end lost 4 bases, the J end lost 1 base, and 12 bases lay between the germline ends. The CDR3 is CASSARRGRTDTQYF. In DNA form, the CDR3 reads TGTGCCAGCAGTGCGAGGCGGGGGCGCACAGATACGCAGTATTTT.

The chain couples TRBV7-9 to TRBJ2-1, with 10 nucleotides matching TRBD2. The V and J ends lost 3 bases and 6 bases, in that order; junction bases with no gene match: 5. This CDR3 has 15 residues. Germline CDR1 SEHNR, CDR2 FQNEAQ (reference sequence). The CDR3 region is CASSFLAGVVNEQFF. The CDR3 coding sequence is TGTGCCAGCAGCTTCCTAGCGGGAGTTGTCAATGAGCAGTTCTTC. Based on the CDR3 plus reference TRBV7-9 and TRBJ2-1, the full variable domain is DTGVSQNPRHKITKRGQNVTFRCDPISEHNRLYWYRQTLGQGPEFLTYFQNEAQLEKSRLLSDRFSAERPKGSFSTLEIQRTEQGDSAMYLCASSFLAGVVNEQFFGPGTRLTVL.

The V gene is TRBV7-9, the J gene TRBJ2-2; the D is unclear. Looked up from germline, CDR1 is SEHNR and CDR2 is FQNEAQ (reference sequence). The CDR3 consists of 15 residues. Trimming left V 0 bases short and J 0 bases short, with 5 bases between. The CDR3 DNA reads as TGTGCCAGCAGCTTAGCTCTATCGAACACCGGGGAGCTGTTTTTT. Translated: CASSLALSNTGELFF.

The chain recombines TRBV25-1 with TRBJ1-2, with TRBD1 identical over 10 bases. The CDR3 contains 17 residues. Losses at the gene ends were 3 bases for V and 3 bases for J; bases not matched to a gene: 10. Germline lookup yields CDR1 MGHDK and CDR2 SYGVNS. CDR3 DNA sequence: TGTGCCAGCAGTGATACAACCGGGACAGGGGATCACTATGGCTACACCTTC. It specifies CASSDTTGTGDHYGYTF.

This chain uses TRBV24-1 with TRBJ1-2; 8 bases map to TRBD1. This CDR3 is 14 amino acids long. The germline CDR1 and CDR2 sequences are KGHDR and SFDVKD. With 2 bases clipped from V and 9 bases from J, the junction kept 7 bases outside the gene matches. CDR3: CATSDSGTGGSYTF. In DNA form, the CDR3 reads TGTGCCACCAGTGATTCCGGCACAGGGGGTAGCTACACCTTC.

Only one count was recorded for this clone. The chain couples TRBV11-2 to TRBJ2-1; 13 bases map to TRBD2. This CDR3 is 17 amino acids long. Germline loops: CDR1 SGHAT, CDR2 FQNNGV. The V segment lost 6 bases and the J segment 0 bases; nucleotides outside the gene matches: 5. The CDR3 DNA is TGTGCCAGCAGAACCGGGACTAGCGGGACCTCCTACAATGAGCAGTTCTTC. It codes for CASRTGTSGTSYNEQFF.

The genes are TRBV19 and TRBJ1-4; D unclear. Germline CDR1 is LNHDA and CDR2 is SQIVND (reference sequence). There are 13 residues in the CDR3. V lost 10 bases and J 6 bases, leaving 15 bases between the germline ends. The CDR3 loop is CATRSLGDEKLFF. CDR3 sequence (DNA): TGTGCCACTCGAAGTCTCGGGGATGAAAAACTGTTTTTT.

The rearrangement uses TRBV19 and TRBJ1-1; no reliable D call. CDR3 length: 13 amino acids. Trimming took off 10 bases at V and 0 bases at J, with 12 bases between the two ends. The germline gives CDR1 LNHDA, CDR2 SQIVND (reference sequence). The CDR3 is CANPDYLNTEAFF. The CDR3 bases are TGTGCCAACCCCGACTACTTGAACACTGAAGCTTTCTTT. The full variable domain, its missing parts supplied by reference TRBV19 and TRBJ1-1, is DGGITQSPKYLFRKEGQNVTLSCEQNLNHDAMYWYRQDPGQGLRLIYYSQIVNDFQKGDIAEGYSVSREKKESFPLTVTSAQKNPTAFYLCANPDYLNTEAFFGQGTRLTVV.

The table lists this clone with a few counts. The chain combines TRBV15 with TRBJ2-3, with 14 bases aligning to TRBD2. The CDR3 runs 20 residues. The V gene's germline CDR1 is LNHNV and CDR2 YYDKDF (reference sequence). Trimming removed 2 bases from V and 1 base from J; junction bases left unmatched: 11. This CDR3 is CATSRKKGLAGAGGTDTQYF. CDR3 nucleotide sequence: TGTGCCACCAGCAGAAAGAAGGGACTAGCGGGGGCCGGGGGCACAGATACGCAGTATTTT.